This T cell receptor beta chain was recovered during a study of T cells in Graves' hyperthyroidism and ophthalmopathy. Study results and limitations: Ophthalmopathy cases were set apart from stable hyperthyroidism by a 13 V-J model. Appearing also in blood were most of the thyroid clonotypes expanded above 0.001.

V was trimmed by 3 bases and J by 0 bases, leaving 15 bases between them. Germline loops: CDR1 SEHNR, CDR2 FQNEAQ (reference sequence). The CDR3 is made up of 17 amino acids. Clinicians diagnosed patients from clinical symptoms, serum thyroxine and TRAb, thyroid ultrasound and orbital computed tomography. RNA transcripts served as the template for amplifying TCR beta CDR3 regions. Carried out on the TCR CDR3, a first-round RT-PCR used the HTBI primer set. TCRdb called the multiplex PCR reads again in MiXCR, with one record for every CDR3 protein. The sample includes some 600,000 distinct CDR3 sequences, approximately 15% of them seen just once. In this sample, this clonotype turned up many times. Its antigen is unknown.

Input material: blood. The chain combines TRBV7-9 with TRBJ1-5; no reliable D call. This sequence was found in a woman between 25 and 40 years old with Graves' hyperthyroidism that later progressed to Graves' ophthalmopathy. This CDR3 reads CASSFGPGPYSNQPQHF. Here the CDR3 DNA reads TGTGCCAGCAGCTTCGGTCCAGGACCATATAGCAATCAGCCCCAGCATTTT.